The 26 T cell receptor beta chains listed next were all sequenced from one sample in a study of OX40 agonist ivuxolimab in advanced cancers. Assay: immunoSEQ multiplex PCR; the TCRdb copy retains only in-frame clones and omits some. Of approximately 48,000 clones listed, around 80% are singletons. The sample here was CD4+ or CD8+ T cells sorted from blood, taken in a trial of the OX40 agonist ivuxolimab. The receptors here all came from an adult with an advanced solid tumor such as melanoma, head and neck, liver or kidney cancer.

V usage is TRBV7-3 and J usage is TRBJ2-5; 11 bases match TRBD2. The V and J ends lost 5 bases and 5 bases, in that order; junction bases with no gene match: 7. The CDR3 is 15 amino acids. The V gene's germline CDR1 is SGHTA and CDR2 FQGTGA. CDR3 nucleotides: TGTGCCAGCAGCCGGGGCCCTAGCGGGGGGGAGACCCAGTACTTC. Translated: CASSRGPSGGETQYF.

A few counts support this clone. V usage is TRBV6-1 and J usage is TRBJ1-2; TRBD1 aligns across 8 bases. Germline values: CDR1 MNHNS, CDR2 SASEGT. The CDR3 contains 14 residues. Trimming at V came to 6 bases and at J to 2 bases, leaving 5 bases not matched to a gene. The CDR3 DNA is TGTGCCAGCAGAAGACAGGGGCCAAACTATGGCTACACCTTC. As protein: CASRRQGPNYGYTF.

This clone was seen a few times. This sequence joins TRBV10-1 and TRBJ1-3; 8 bases agree with TRBD1. Germline CDR1 reads WNHNN; CDR2 reads SYGVQD (reference sequence). The CDR3 loop spans 14 amino acids. The J segment lost 6 bases and the V segment lost 6 bases, leaving 7 bases of the junction unmatched. The chain's CDR3 is CASSPDRVANTIYF. The CDR3 nucleotides read TGCGCCAGCAGCCCGGACAGGGTGGCAAACACCATATATTTT.

The chain has TRBV28 and TRBJ1-4; D is uncertain. Trimming removed 5 bases at V and 0 bases at J, with 13 bases between. Looked up from germline, CDR1 is MDHEN and CDR2 is SYDVKM. This CDR3 has 16 residues. The CDR3 region has the DNA TGTGCCAGCAGTCTCGCAGGAGACGCAACTAATGAAAAACTGTTTTTT. This translates into CASSLAGDATNEKLFF.

V is TRBV19 and J is TRBJ1-5; D possibly corresponds to TRBD1 (6 bases). CDR1 is LNHDA, CDR2 SQIVND, per germline (reference sequence). Trimming cost V 6 bases and J 11 bases, with 20 bases left between them. The length of the CDR3 is 14 residues. The CDR3 DNA is TGTGCCAGTAGCGCGATAGGGGGGGCCCGGACCCAGCATTTT. Residues: CASSAIGGARTQHF.

The rearrangement joins TRBV4-1 to TRBJ2-2; 7 nucleotides line up with TRBD1. The CDR3 extends over 14 amino acids. Germline CDR1 is MGHRA and CDR2 is YSYEKL. The junction had 7 bases not matched to a gene; V was cut back by 6 bases and J by 6 bases. The CDR3 bases are TGCGCCAGCAGGACAGGGTCGGTGGCCGGGGAGCTGTTTTTT. Translating gives CASRTGSVAGELFF.

The gene calls are TRBV28 and TRBJ2-1; D remains ambiguous. V lost 4 bases and J 7 bases, leaving 8 bases between the germline ends. The germline CDR1 and CDR2 sequences are MDHEN and SYDVKM. The CDR3 covers 12 residues. In DNA, the CDR3 is TGTGCCAGCAGTTCCTCCACTAATGAGCAGTTCTTC. Amino acid sequence: CASSSSTNEQFF.

This chain joins TRBV5-1 and TRBJ2-3; a possible D gene is TRBD2 (6 bases). Trimming stripped 0 bases from V and 6 bases from J, with 14 bases between. Per germline, CDR1 SGHRS and CDR2 YFSETQ. The CDR3 totals 15 residues. The chain's CDR3 is CASSLGAGITDTQYF. For the CDR3, the DNA is TGCGCCAGCAGCTTGGGGGCGGGGATAACCGATACGCAGTATTTT.

The chain combines TRBV7-2 with TRBJ2-7; 7 bases fit TRBD1. There are 14 residues in the CDR3. Germline values: CDR1 SGHTA, CDR2 FQGNSA. The J segment lost 6 bases and the V segment lost 5 bases, leaving 10 bases of the junction unmatched. The CDR3 reads CASSPGQVLIEQYF. The CDR3 DNA is TGTGCCAGCAGCCCCGGACAGGTGCTAATCGAGCAGTACTTC.

The J gene is TRBJ2-7, the V gene TRBV29-1; no clear D. Germline V gene lookup returns CDR1 SQVTM and CDR2 ANQGSEA. Trimming took 0 bases from V and 5 from J, leaving 5 bases between them. The CDR3 extends over 11 amino acids. CDR3 sequence reads: CSVEDRDEQYF. CDR3 sequence (DNA): TGCAGCGTTGAAGATCGGGACGAGCAGTACTTC.

V is TRBV29-1 and J is TRBJ1-1; a possible D gene is TRBD1 (5 bases). Germline CDR1 is SQVTM and CDR2 is ANQGSEA. The CDR3 length is 13 residues. V lost 7 bases and J 0 bases, leaving 12 bases between the germline ends. In nucleotides, the CDR3 is TGCAGCGCGTTACAGGACTTGAACACTGAAGCTTTCTTT. This sequence encodes CSALQDLNTEAFF.

This clone was observed a handful of times. The J gene is TRBJ2-2, the V gene TRBV2; 8 positions match TRBD1. The CDR3 extends over 14 amino acids. Per germline, CDR1 SNHLY and CDR2 FYNNEI. Trimming took 6 bases from V and 8 from J; bases not matched to a gene: 8. DNA of the CDR3: TGTGCCAGCAGCGGGATAAACAGGGGGGGGGAGCTGTTTTTT. Protein sequence: CASSGINRGGELFF. Drawing the rest from reference TRBV2 and TRBJ2-2, the complete variable domain is EPEVTQTPSHQVTQMGQEVILRCVPISNHLYFYWYRQILGQKVEFLVSFYNNEISEKSEIFDDQFSVERPDGSNFTLKIRSTKLEDSAMYFCASSGINRGGELFFGEGSRLTVL.

The chain recombines TRBV7-2 with TRBJ2-1, with 8 bases aligning to TRBD2. The CDR3 totals 14 residues. The V gene's germline CDR1 is SGHTA and CDR2 FQGNSA. V was pared by 2 bases and J by 8 bases, with 5 bases of the junction left unmatched. This chain's CDR3 is CASSLWRGAYEQFF. The CDR3 DNA is TGTGCCAGCAGCTTATGGCGGGGGGCGTATGAGCAGTTCTTC. Full variable domain (remainder filled in from reference TRBV7-2 and TRBJ2-1): GAGVSQSPSNKVTEKGKDVELRCDPISGHTALYWYRQSLGQGLEFLIYFQGNSAPDKSGLPSDRFSAERTGGSVSTLTIQRTQQEDSAVYLCASSLWRGAYEQFFGPGTRLTVL.

This chain uses TRBV5-3 with TRBJ1-6; no clear D gene. TRBV5-3 is an ORF for which the function is uncertain. The CDR3 totals 17 residues. V lost 4 bases and J 0 bases, leaving 14 bases between the germline ends. The CDR3 nucleotides are TGTGCCAGAAGCCCGGAAGGAGGGAGCTCCTATAATTCACCCCTCCACTTT. This sequence encodes CARSPEGGSSYNSPLHF.

This clone is labeled medium-sized. CDR3 nucleotide sequence: TGTGCCAGCAGCTCAGCAGGGGGCACTGAAGCTTTCTTT. Its protein is CASSSAGGTEAFF. The chain is built from TRBV21-1 and TRBJ1-1; the table calls TRBD1, which could not be checked here. TRBV21-1 is an annotated pseudogene. This CDR3 is built from 13 residues.

The chain recombines TRBV6-1 with TRBJ2-7; 10 nucleotides match TRBD2. The germline V gene encodes CDR1 MNHNS and CDR2 SASEGT. V trimming: 0 bases; J trimming: 2 bases; junction bases outside the gene matches: 10. The CDR3 is made up of 18 amino acids. The CDR3, as DNA: TGTGCCAGCAGTGAAGCTCCTATGGGAAGCGGGGGGGCCTACGAGCAGTACTTC. This gives the protein CASSEAPMGSGGAYEQYF.

The sample holds a few counts of this clone. The chain links TRBV6-5 to TRBJ2-1; D tentatively reads TRBD1 or TRBD2 (6 bases each). Between the trimmed V and J ends, which lost 0 bases and 2 bases, there was a span of 11 bases. The CDR3 covers 16 residues. The germline V gene encodes CDR1 MNHEY and CDR2 SVGAGI. The CDR3 sequence is CASSYSKGGTYNEQFF. As DNA, the CDR3 is TGTGCCAGCAGTTACTCGAAGGGGGGAACCTACAATGAGCAGTTCTTC.

The rearrangement uses TRBV7-7 and TRBJ2-5; tentatively, D is TRBD2 (5 bases). This CDR3 is 14 amino acids long. CDR1 and CDR2 from the germline V gene are SSHAT and FNYEAQ (reference sequence). With 5 bases removed from V and 5 bases from J, the gap between germline ends came to 15 bases. CDR3 region: CASSLDWARETQYF. The CDR3 DNA reads as TGTGCCAGCAGCCTGGACTGGGCGCGGGAGACCCAGTACTTC.

CDR3 residues: CASRGSNQPQHF. For the CDR3, the DNA is TGTGCCAGCAGGGGCAGCAATCAGCCCCAGCATTTT. This rearrangement joins TRBV6-1 to TRBJ1-5; unclear D gene. This CDR3 is built from 12 residues. CDR1 is MNHNS and CDR2 is SASEGT in the germline V gene. V was shortened by 6 bases and J by 1 base, with 4 bases between the two germline ends.

This sequence joins TRBV12-5 and TRBJ2-5, with D possibly matching TRBD2 (7 bases). From germline, CDR1 is LGHNT and CDR2 FRNRAP. V was shortened by 5 bases and J by 1 base, with 11 bases between the two germline ends. CDR3 size: 14 residues. This chain's CDR3 is CASGRGGVQETQYF. As DNA, the CDR3 is TGTGCTAGTGGTCGAGGGGGGGTCCAAGAGACCCAGTACTTC.

This clone was seen a single time. This chain links TRBV27 with TRBJ1-2; weak D call: TRBD1 (5 bases). CDR1 MNHEY and CDR2 SMNVEV come from the germline V gene (reference sequence). The CDR3 runs 15 residues. Trimming cost V 3 bases and J 4 bases, with 15 bases left between them. The CDR3 DNA is TGTGCCAGCAGTTTTGCGGGGGAAGACTTCTATGGCTACACCTTC. It is translated as CASSFAGEDFYGYTF.

The V and J genes are TRBV9 and TRBJ1-1; 7 nucleotides agree with TRBD1. The CDR3 has 13 residues. The J segment lost 9 bases and the V segment lost 0 bases, leaving 5 bases of the junction unmatched. The germline gives CDR1 SGDLS, CDR2 YYNGEE. As DNA, the CDR3 is TGTGCCAGCAGCGTAGAAGGGGGCGAGAAAGCTTTCTTT. Residues: CASSVEGGEKAFF.

This clone was detected only a few times. The rearrangement uses TRBV2 and TRBJ2-2; D gene uncertain. Germline values: CDR1 SNHLY, CDR2 FYNNEI. This CDR3 contains 15 residues. The germline V and J ends were trimmed by 6 bases and 6 bases, with 17 bases remaining between them. CDR3 coding DNA: TGTGCCAGCAGGATTATCTTAGGAAGGGCCGGGGAGCTGTTTTTT. This encodes CASRIILGRAGELFF.

V gene TRBV5-8 combines with J gene TRBJ2-4; D unclear. The CDR3 runs 12 residues. Germline values: CDR1 SGHTS, CDR2 YDEGEE. The V end lost 1 base, the J end lost 14 bases, and 13 bases lay between the germline ends. The CDR3 loop reads CASSLSVGYEYF. The CDR3 region has the DNA TGTGCCAGCAGCTTGAGCGTCGGCTACGAGTACTTC.

This clone was counted between two and nine times. This chain connects TRBV5-1 to TRBJ1-5, with 9 bases aligning to TRBD1. Per germline, CDR1 SGHRS and CDR2 YFSETQ. The CDR3 length is 15 residues. J was trimmed by 1 base and V by 4 bases; bases with no gene match: 3. The CDR3 sequence is CASSAGTGSNQPQHF. The CDR3 DNA reads TGCGCCAGCAGCGCCGGGACAGGGAGCAATCAGCCCCAGCATTTT.

This clone has only a few counts. The rearrangement links TRBV2 to TRBJ1-2; 7 nucleotides align to TRBD1. Germline CDR1 reads SNHLY; CDR2 reads FYNNEI. V shed 6 bases, J shed 7 bases, and the junction held 8 bases outside the gene matches. The CDR3 runs 13 residues. CDR3 in amino acids: CASSSRQGGGYTF. DNA of the CDR3: TGTGCCAGCAGCTCCCGGCAGGGGGGTGGCTACACCTTC.